The 21 T cell receptor beta chains below all came from one sample that was sequenced in a study of blood T cell repertoires in COVID-19. Profiling relied on immunoSEQ multiplex PCR, and the TCRdb table lists in-frame clones only, not all of them. The profile covers approximately 210,000 clones, with roughly 90% appearing a single time and approximately 1.7% taken by the ten largest. Sequencing was done on a sample of peripheral blood. The source is a man between 65 and 85 years old with acute or convalescent COVID-19.

This chain links TRBV5-1 with TRBJ1-4; D is perhaps TRBD1 (6 bases). The V end lost 4 bases, the J end lost 8 bases, and 21 bases lay between the germline ends. The CDR3 length is 16 residues. Germline-derived CDR1 and CDR2 are SGHRS and YFSETQ. The CDR3 DNA reads TGCGCCAGCAGCCTGGTGTTCTCAGGGGTTGGAGAAAAACTGTTTTTT. Its protein product is CASSLVFSGVGEKLFF.

The DNA for the CDR3 is TGTGCCAGCAGCATGATAGCGGGAGCAATCACAGATACGCAGTATTTT. Translating it yields CASSMIAGAITDTQYF. This chain links TRBV7-2 with TRBJ2-3; 9 nucleotides line up with TRBD2. The CDR3 runs to 16 residues. Germline assignment: CDR1 SGHTA and CDR2 FQGNSA. V lost 5 bases and J lost 2; bases outside the gene matches: 8.

Here the CDR3 DNA reads TGTGCCAGCACCAGACATCGGGGGGCAACTAATGAAAAACTGTTTTTT. Protein sequence: CASTRHRGATNEKLFF. The rearrangement joins TRBV5-8 to TRBJ1-4; D may be TRBD1 (5 bases). This CDR3 is built from 16 residues. Trimming shortened V by 6 bases and J by 0 bases, and 15 bases separated the two germline ends. Looked up from germline, CDR1 is SGHTS and CDR2 is YDEGEE.

This rearrangement joins TRBV5-6 to TRBJ1-2, with 10 positions matching TRBD1. The CDR3 runs 15 residues. The germline V gene has CDR1 SGHDT and CDR2 YYEEEE. Trimming removed 5 bases from V and 6 bases from J; junction bases left unmatched: 10. The CDR3 bases are TGTGCCAGCAGTTACGTTGGGACAGGGGAGAATGGCTACACCTTC. Translation: CASSYVGTGENGYTF.

The V call is TRBV7-2, the J call TRBJ1-1, with a possible D match to TRBD1 (5 bases). The CDR3 totals 14 residues. In germline, CDR1 is SGHTA, CDR2 FQGNSA. Trimming pared 4 bases from V and 0 bases from J, leaving 9 bases between. The chain's CDR3 is CASSSRQMNTEAFF. For the CDR3, the DNA is TGTGCCAGCAGCTCGAGACAGATGAACACTGAAGCTTTCTTT. The full variable domain, completed using reference TRBV7-2 and TRBJ1-1, is GAGVSQSPSNKVTEKGKDVELRCDPISGHTALYWYRQSLGQGLEFLIYFQGNSAPDKSGLPSDRFSAERTGGSVSTLTIQRTQQEDSAVYLCASSSRQMNTEAFFGQGTRLTVV.

The V call is TRBV15, the J call TRBJ1-2; D is perhaps TRBD1 (5 bases). The CDR3 is 16 residues long. Trimming took 2 bases from V and 1 from J, leaving 14 bases between them. CDR1 is LNHNV and CDR2 is YYDKDF in the germline V gene (reference sequence). Here the CDR3 reads CATSRTSGMVNYGYTF. The CDR3 nucleotides read TGTGCCACCAGCAGAACCTCAGGGATGGTTAACTATGGCTACACCTTC. Supplemented by reference TRBV15 and TRBJ1-2, the full variable domain reads DAMVIQNPRYQVTQFGKPVTLSCSQTLNHNVMYWYQQKSSQAPKLLFHYYDKDFNNEADTPDNFQSRRPNTSFCFLDIRSPGLGDTAMYLCATSRTSGMVNYGYTFGSGTRLTVV.

V usage is TRBV9 and J usage is TRBJ2-2, with D possibly TRBD1 on 5 matching bases. Germline V gives CDR1 SGDLS, CDR2 YYNGEE. The CDR3 is made up of 15 amino acids. The ends were cut back, 4 bases at V and 4 bases at J, with 14 bases in the middle. The CDR3 protein is CASSTNRYTTGELFF. The CDR3 nucleotides are TGTGCCAGCAGCACCAACAGGTATACCACCGGGGAGCTGTTTTTT.

CDR3 nucleotides: TGTGCCAGCCGGGGACAGCACTACGAGCAGTACTTC. Translating gives CASRGQHYEQYF. V and J are TRBV19 and TRBJ2-7; 7 bases are shared with TRBD1. The CDR3 is 12 amino acids. Germline assignment: CDR1 LNHDA and CDR2 SQIVND (reference sequence). The J segment lost 3 bases and the V segment lost 9 bases, leaving 5 bases of the junction unmatched.

This rearrangement joins TRBV4-1 to TRBJ1-2; D possibly corresponds to TRBD1 (5 bases). The CDR3 length is 16 residues. Germline V gene sequence: CDR1 MGHRA, CDR2 YSYEKL. Trimming cost V 1 base and J 2 bases, with 14 bases left between them. The CDR3 DNA is TGCGCCAGCAGCCAAGGGCCGGGGGATTTGAACTATGGCTACACCTTC. It encodes CASSQGPGDLNYGYTF.

This chain uses TRBV7-2 with TRBJ2-1; D might be TRBD2 (5 bases). The germline CDR1 and CDR2 sequences are SGHTA and FQGNSA. This CDR3 has 13 residues. Trimming took 11 bases from V and 3 from J, leaving 14 bases between them. CDR3: CALRDGGYNEQFF. CDR3 bases: TGTGCCCTCCGGGATGGCGGCTACAATGAGCAGTTCTTC.

The J gene is TRBJ1-3, the V gene TRBV2, with D unclear. CDR3 size: 13 residues. CDR1 is SNHLY, CDR2 FYNNEI, per germline. With 0 bases removed from V and 4 bases from J, the gap between germline ends came to 4 bases. Here the CDR3 reads CASSEARGNTIYF. The DNA of the CDR3 is TGTGCCAGCAGTGAAGCGAGGGGAAACACCATATATTTT.

This sequence joins TRBV12-3 or TRBV12-4 and TRBJ1-4, with a tentative D call TRBD1 (5 bases). The CDR3 loop spans 13 amino acids. Trimming shortened V by 5 bases and J by 8 bases, and 12 bases separated the two germline ends. CDR3 residues: CASSRGPGEKLFF. Here the CDR3 DNA reads TGTGCCAGCAGTAGGGGCCCTGGGGAAAAACTGTTTTTT.

This clone was observed a single time. The chain joins TRBV18 to TRBJ2-2, with 8 bases matching TRBD1. This CDR3 is built from 15 residues. J gave up 4 bases and V 1 base, and 2 bases lay outside the gene matches. Germline CDR1 is KGHSH and CDR2 is LQKENI. The CDR3 DNA reads TGTGCCAGCTCACCACTGGGACAGGCCACCGGGGAGCTGTTTTTT. This sequence encodes CASSPLGQATGELFF.

V gene TRBV3-1 (or the pseudogene TRBV3-2) combines with J gene TRBJ2-3; D may be TRBD2 (5 bases). CDR1 and CDR2 (germline): LGHDT, YNNKEL (reference sequence). This CDR3 region has 14 residues. Deletions cut 1 base from V and 1 base from J, with 6 bases between. The DNA of the CDR3 is TGTGCCAGCAGCCAAGGTAGCGGCACAGATACGCAGTATTTT. Its translation is CASSQGSGTDTQYF.

The J gene is TRBJ2-1, the V gene TRBV7-3; 8 bases line up with TRBD2. Trimming at V came to 0 bases and at J to 2 bases, leaving 3 bases not matched to a gene. Germline CDR1 and CDR2: SGHTA and FQGTGA. The CDR3 has 16 amino acids. CDR3 amino acids: CASSLTPAGAYNEQFF. The CDR3 coding sequence is TGTGCCAGCAGCTTAACCCCAGCGGGAGCCTACAATGAGCAGTTCTTC.

The chain is built from TRBV11-2 and TRBJ2-1; D uncertain. Per germline, CDR1 SGHAT and CDR2 FQNNGV. V was pared by 5 bases and J by 8 bases, with 10 bases between. The CDR3 is 12 residues long. The CDR3 DNA follows: TGTGCCAGCAGCGCAGCGAAGTATGAGCAGTTCTTC. Amino acids: CASSAAKYEQFF. The full variable domain, completed using reference TRBV11-2 and TRBJ2-1, is EAGVAQSPRYKIIEKRQSVAFWCNPISGHATLYWYQQILGQGPKLLIQFQNNGVVDDSQLPKDRFSAERLKGVDSTLKIQPAKLEDSAVYLCASSAAKYEQFFGPGTRLTVL.

This clone was counted between two and nine times. This chain connects TRBV5-1 to TRBJ2-7; D call uncertain. The V gene's germline CDR1 is SGHRS and CDR2 YFSETQ. The CDR3 contains 15 residues. Trimming left V 0 bases short and J 0 bases short, with 10 bases between. The CDR3, as DNA: TGCGCCAGCAGCTTGGCGGGTCTTACCTCCTACGAGCAGTACTTC. Protein sequence: CASSLAGLTSYEQYF.

The chain carries TRBV9 and TRBJ2-7; 8 bases map to TRBD2. V lost 0 bases and J lost 3; bases outside the gene matches: 5. Germline V gene lookup returns CDR1 SGDLS and CDR2 YYNGEE. The CDR3 totals 15 residues. The CDR3 reads CASSVGTSGYYEQYF. The CDR3, as DNA: TGTGCCAGCAGCGTAGGCACTAGCGGTTACTACGAGCAGTACTTC.

J is TRBJ1-1 and V is TRBV7-2, with D perhaps matching TRBD1 (6 bases). V was clipped by 3 bases and J by 7 bases, with 18 bases between them. Germline V CDR1 and CDR2: SGHTA, FQGNSA. The CDR3 totals 15 residues. CDR3 coding DNA: TGTGCCAGCAGCTTCAGGGCCGGAAGGGGGATTGAAGCTTTCTTT. Its protein is CASSFRAGRGIEAFF.

A remark on this clone: Germline and junction disagree at one end, which may indicate a read error. The chain recombines TRBV7-2 with TRBJ2-5; TRBD2 aligns across 10 bases. This CDR3 has 17 amino acids. The germline V gene encodes CDR1 SGHTA and CDR2 FQGNSA. This CDR3 is CASSPWTSGLREDTQYF. The CDR3 DNA reads as TGTGCCAGCAGCCCGTGGACTAGCGGCCTGAGGGAAGACACCCAGTACTTC. The entire variable domain, with the rest obtained from reference TRBV7-2 and TRBJ2-5, is as follows: GAGVSQSPSNKVTEKGKDVELRCDPISGHTALYWYRQSLGQGLEFLIYFQGNSAPDKSGLPSDRFSAERTGGSVSTLTIQRTQQEDSAVYLCASSPWTSGLREDTQYFGPGTRLLVL.

The chain employs TRBV9 and TRBJ2-5; 8 positions match TRBD2. Germline CDR1 reads SGDLS; CDR2 reads YYNGEE. This CDR3 has 14 residues. J lost 5 bases, V lost 4 bases, and 7 bases had no gene match. CDR3 protein: CASSPPGGRETQYF. The CDR3 region has the DNA TGTGCCAGCAGCCCGCCGGGGGGGCGTGAGACCCAGTACTTC. Supplemented by reference TRBV9 and TRBJ2-5, the full variable domain reads DSGVTQTPKHLITATGQRVTLRCSPRSGDLSVYWYQQSLDQGLQFLIQYYNGEERAKGNILERFSAQQFPDLHSELNLSSLELGDSALYFCASSPPGGRETQYFGPGTRLLVL.